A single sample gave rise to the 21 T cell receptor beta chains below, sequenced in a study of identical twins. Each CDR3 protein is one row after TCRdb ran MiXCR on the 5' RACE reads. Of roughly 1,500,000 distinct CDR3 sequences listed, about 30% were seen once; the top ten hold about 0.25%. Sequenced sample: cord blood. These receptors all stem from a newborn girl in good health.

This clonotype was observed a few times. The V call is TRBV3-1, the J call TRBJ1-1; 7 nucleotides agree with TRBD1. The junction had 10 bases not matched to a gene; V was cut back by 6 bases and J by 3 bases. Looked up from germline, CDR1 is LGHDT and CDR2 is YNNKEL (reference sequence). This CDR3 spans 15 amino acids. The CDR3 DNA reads TGTGCCAGCAGTAAAGGGGGCATCGCCTACACTGAAGCTTTCTTT. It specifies CASSKGGIAYTEAFF.

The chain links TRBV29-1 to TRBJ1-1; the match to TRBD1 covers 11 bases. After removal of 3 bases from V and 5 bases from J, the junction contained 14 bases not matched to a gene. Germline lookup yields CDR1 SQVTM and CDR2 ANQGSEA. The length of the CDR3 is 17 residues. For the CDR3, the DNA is TGCAGCGTTGATGGGGTAGGACAGGGGGCGGCGTGGACTGAAGCTTTCTTT. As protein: CSVDGVGQGAAWTEAFF. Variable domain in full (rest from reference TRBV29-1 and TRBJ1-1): SAVISQKPSRDICQRGTSLTIQCQVDSQVTMMFWYRQQPGQSLTLIATANQGSEATYESGFVIDKFPISRPNLTFSTLTVSNMSPEDSSIYLCSVDGVGQGAAWTEAFFGQGTRLTVV.

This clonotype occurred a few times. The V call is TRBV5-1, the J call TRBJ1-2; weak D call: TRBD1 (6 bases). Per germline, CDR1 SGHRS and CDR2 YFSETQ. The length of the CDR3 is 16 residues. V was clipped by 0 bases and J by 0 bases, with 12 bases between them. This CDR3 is CASSLVQGEANYGYTF. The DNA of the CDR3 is TGCGCCAGCAGCTTGGTACAGGGAGAGGCTAACTATGGCTACACCTTC.

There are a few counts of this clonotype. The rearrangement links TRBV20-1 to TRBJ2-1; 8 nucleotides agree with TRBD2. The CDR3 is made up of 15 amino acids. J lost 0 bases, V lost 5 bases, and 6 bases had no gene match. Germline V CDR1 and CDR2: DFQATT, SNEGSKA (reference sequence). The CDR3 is CSAQRTSLSYNEQFF. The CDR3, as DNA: TGCAGTGCTCAGAGGACTAGCCTCTCCTACAATGAGCAGTTCTTC.

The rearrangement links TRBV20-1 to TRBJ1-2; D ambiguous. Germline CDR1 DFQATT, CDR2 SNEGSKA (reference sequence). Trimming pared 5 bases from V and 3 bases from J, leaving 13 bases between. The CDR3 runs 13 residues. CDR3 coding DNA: TGCAGTGCTGGAGCGCCTGGGGACTATGGCTACACCTTC. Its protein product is CSAGAPGDYGYTF.

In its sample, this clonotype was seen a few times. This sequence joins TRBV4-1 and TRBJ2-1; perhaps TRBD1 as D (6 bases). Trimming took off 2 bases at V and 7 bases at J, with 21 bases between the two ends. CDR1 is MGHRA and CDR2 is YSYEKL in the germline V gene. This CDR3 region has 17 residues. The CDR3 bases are TGCGCCAGCAGCCAAAGTAATATCAACAGGGTCGGAAATGAGCAGTTCTTC. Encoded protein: CASSQSNINRVGNEQFF.

The CDR3 region has the DNA TGTGCCAGCAGTTCGGGACAGGGGTTGACCAAAAACATTCAGTACTTC. Translation: CASSSGQGLTKNIQYF. J is TRBJ2-4 and V is TRBV12-3 or TRBV12-4; TRBD1 matches at 10 bases. V shed 4 bases, J shed 2 bases, and the junction held 5 bases outside the gene matches. The length of the CDR3 is 16 residues.

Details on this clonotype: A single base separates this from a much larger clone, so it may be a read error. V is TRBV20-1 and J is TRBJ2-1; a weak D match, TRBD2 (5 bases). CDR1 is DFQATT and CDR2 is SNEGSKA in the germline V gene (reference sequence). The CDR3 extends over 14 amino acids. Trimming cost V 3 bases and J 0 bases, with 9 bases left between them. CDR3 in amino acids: CSASLGSSYNEQFF. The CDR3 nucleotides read TGCAGTGCTAGTCTAGGGAGCTCCTACAATGAGCAGTTCTTC.

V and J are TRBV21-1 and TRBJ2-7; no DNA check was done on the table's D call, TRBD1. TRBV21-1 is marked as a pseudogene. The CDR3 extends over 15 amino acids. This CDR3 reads CASSPVVGQYNEQCF. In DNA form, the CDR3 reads TGTGCCAGCAGCCCGGTGGTAGGACAGTACAATGAGCAGTGCTTC.

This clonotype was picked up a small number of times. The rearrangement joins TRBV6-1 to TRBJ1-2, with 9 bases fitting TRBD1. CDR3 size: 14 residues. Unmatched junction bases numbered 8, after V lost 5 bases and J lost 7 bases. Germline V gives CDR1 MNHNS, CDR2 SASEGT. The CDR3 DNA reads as TGTGCCAGCAGTCCGACCGGGGACAGGGCTGGCTACACCTTC. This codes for CASSPTGDRAGYTF.

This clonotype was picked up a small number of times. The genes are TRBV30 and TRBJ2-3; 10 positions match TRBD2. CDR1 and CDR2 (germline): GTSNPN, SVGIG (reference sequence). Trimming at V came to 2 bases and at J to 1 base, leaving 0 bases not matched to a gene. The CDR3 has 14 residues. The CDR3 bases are TGTGCCTGGAGTACTAGCGGGGGCACAGATACGCAGTATTTT. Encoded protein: CAWSTSGGTDTQYF. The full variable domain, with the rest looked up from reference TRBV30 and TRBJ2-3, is SQTIHQWPATLVQPVGSPLSLECTVEGTSNPNLYWYRQAAGRGLQLLFYSVGIGQISSEVPQNLSASRPQDRQFILSSKKLLLSDSGFYLCAWSTSGGTDTQYFGPGTRLTVL.

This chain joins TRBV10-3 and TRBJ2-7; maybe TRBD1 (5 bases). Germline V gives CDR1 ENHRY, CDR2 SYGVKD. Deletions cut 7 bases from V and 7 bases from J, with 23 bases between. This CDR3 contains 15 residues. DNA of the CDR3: TGTGCCATCAACCTTGGCTCGGATGGGGCTAGTGAGCAGTACTTC. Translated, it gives CAINLGSDGASEQYF.

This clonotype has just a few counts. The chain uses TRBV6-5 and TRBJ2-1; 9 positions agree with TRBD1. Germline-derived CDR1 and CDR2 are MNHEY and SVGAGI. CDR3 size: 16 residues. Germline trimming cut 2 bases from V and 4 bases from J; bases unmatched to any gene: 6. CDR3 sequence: CASSYGMGQGYNEQFF. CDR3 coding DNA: TGTGCCAGCAGTTACGGGATGGGACAGGGATACAATGAGCAGTTCTTC.

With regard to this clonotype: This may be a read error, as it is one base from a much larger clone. CDR3 sequence: CASSFSGSESYEQYF. Written as DNA, the CDR3 is TGTGCCAGCAGTTTTAGCGGGAGTGAATCCTACGAGCAGTACTTC. The V and J genes are TRBV12-3 or TRBV12-4 and TRBJ2-5; TRBD2 agrees at 9 bases. Near its end, the DNA agrees better with TRBJ2-7, so the J call may be wrong. This CDR3 spans 15 amino acids.

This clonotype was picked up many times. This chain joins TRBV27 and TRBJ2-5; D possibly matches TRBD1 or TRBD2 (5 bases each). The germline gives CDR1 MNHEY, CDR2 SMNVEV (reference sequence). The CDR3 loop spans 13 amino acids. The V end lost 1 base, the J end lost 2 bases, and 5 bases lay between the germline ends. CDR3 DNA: TGTGCCAGCAGTTTATGGGGGCAAGAGACCCAGTACTTC. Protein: CASSLWGQETQYF.

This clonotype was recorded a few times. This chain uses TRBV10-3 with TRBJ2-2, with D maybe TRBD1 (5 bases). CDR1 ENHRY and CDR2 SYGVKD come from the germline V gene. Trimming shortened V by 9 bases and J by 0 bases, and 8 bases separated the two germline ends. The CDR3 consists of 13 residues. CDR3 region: CAMQGANTGELFF. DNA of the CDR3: TGTGCCATGCAGGGCGCGAACACCGGGGAGCTGTTTTTT.

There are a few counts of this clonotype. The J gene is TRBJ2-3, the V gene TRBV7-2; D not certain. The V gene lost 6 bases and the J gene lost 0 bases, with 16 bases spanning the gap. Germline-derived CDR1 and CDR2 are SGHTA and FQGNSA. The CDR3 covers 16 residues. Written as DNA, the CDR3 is TGTGCCAGCAGGACACACAGAGACGCTAGCACAGATACGCAGTATTTT. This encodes CASRTHRDASTDTQYF.

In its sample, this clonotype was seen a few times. The CDR3: CASSLGSSGRSRDTQYF. CDR3 coding DNA: TGTGCCAGCAGTTTAGGGAGTAGCGGGAGGTCCAGAGATACGCAGTATTTT. The J gene is TRBJ2-3, the V gene TRBV28, with 10 nucleotides matching TRBD2. V lost 2 bases to trimming and J lost 5 bases; unmatched junction nucleotides: 10. The CDR3 spans 17 residues. The germline CDR1 and CDR2 sequences are MDHEN and SYDVKM.

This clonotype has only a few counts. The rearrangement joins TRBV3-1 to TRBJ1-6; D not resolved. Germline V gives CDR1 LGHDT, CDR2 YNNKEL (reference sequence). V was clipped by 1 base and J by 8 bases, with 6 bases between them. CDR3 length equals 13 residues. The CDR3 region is CASSQARDSPLHF. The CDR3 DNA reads TGTGCCAGCAGCCAAGCGCGCGATTCACCCCTCCACTTT. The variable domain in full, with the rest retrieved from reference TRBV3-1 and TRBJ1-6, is DTAVSQTPKYLVTQMGNDKSIKCEQNLGHDTMYWYKQDSKKFLKIMFSYNNKELIINETVPNRFSPKSPDKAHLNLHINSLELGDSAVYFCASSQARDSPLHFGNGTRLTVT.

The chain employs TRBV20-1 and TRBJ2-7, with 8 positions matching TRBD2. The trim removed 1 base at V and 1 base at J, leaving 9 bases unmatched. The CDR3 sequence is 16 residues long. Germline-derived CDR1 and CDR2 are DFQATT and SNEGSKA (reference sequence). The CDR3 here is CSARVGASGFSYEQYF. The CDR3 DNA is TGCAGTGCTAGAGTTGGAGCTAGCGGGTTTTCCTACGAGCAGTACTTC.

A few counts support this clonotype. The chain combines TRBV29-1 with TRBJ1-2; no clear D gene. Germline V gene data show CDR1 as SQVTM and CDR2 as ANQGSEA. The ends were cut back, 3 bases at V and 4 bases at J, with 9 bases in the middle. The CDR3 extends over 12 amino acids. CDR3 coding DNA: TGCAGCGTTGAGGGCCATACCTATGGCTACACCTTC. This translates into CSVEGHTYGYTF.